Included here is one T cell receptor delta chain sequence, with context. The clone's antigen remains unknown. With a far larger clone one base away, a read error is the likely cause. This entry comes from a study of gammadelta T cells in human blood (TCRdb year 2020). The paper as a whole reports these results and caveats: According to the study, polyclonal expansion of innate gamma-delta T cells immediately after birth appeared to be driven by microbial exposure.

The library was prepared using RT-PCR. Sequencing took place on an Illumina MiSeq. TCRdb called clones anew from the public reads via CATT; matching DNA rows were later pooled. This sample gives under 650 delta-chain clones in total; around 50% of them show up just once. The ten largest clones take up under 60% of the sample. The CDR3 sequence holds 16 residues, the cysteine and phenylalanine included. Only the CDR3 part of the read is kept: 48 bases, read in frame from the first base. CDR1 and CDR2 are drawn from the germline V gene (reference sequence): VTNFRS, LTSSGIE. Germline trimming amounts to 4 bases on V and 0 bases on J, with 6 as the count of junction bases outside the gene matches.

Material: non-Vgamma9Vdelta2 gamma-delta T cells from fetal blood. The chain was built from TRAV36/DV7 and TRDJ2, and 10 junction bases match TRDD3. This clonotype originated in a human fetus. The CDR3 reads CAVYWGMQALTAQLFF. Read as DNA, the sequence is TGTGCTGTGTACTGGGGGATGCAAGCTTTGACAGCACAACTCTTCTTT.